The following is a TCR beta chain sequence with its context. This sample is part of a study of patients and donors after allogeneic stem cell transplantation. TCRdb analysed the RT-PCR reads with MiXCR anew, one entry per CDR3 protein. Of 900,000 to 1,000,000 distinct CDR3 sequences listed, approximately 19% are singletons. This clonotype was obtained from a human donor who was either an allogeneic HSCT recipient or a stem cell or donor lymphocyte infusion donor (not recorded which). It is not recorded whose cells these are; they may come from a transplant donor. Material: blood, either unsorted or a sorted T cell fraction (not recorded which).

CDR3 in amino acids: CSAATTGDLYEQYF. DNA of the CDR3: TGCAGTGCCGCTACGACAGGAGACCTCTACGAGCAGTACTTC. The chain joins TRBV20-1 to TRBJ2-7; tentatively, D is TRBD1 (6 bases). V lost 6 bases and J 3 bases, leaving 18 bases between the germline ends. This CDR3 has 14 residues. CDR1 is DFQATT, CDR2 SNEGSKA, per germline (reference sequence).